This TCR beta chain came from a study of beta chain features in type 1 diabetes. Sequenced material consisted of expressed TCRB transcripts (all of the isolated RNA was reverse transcribed). TCRdb's table, derived via immunoSEQ multiplex PCR, lists solely in-frame clones and lacks some. Seen here are about 350,000 clones, around a fifth observed once, and the top ten hold 0.044%. Comment on this clone: Its matching antigen is unknown.

Findings and limits, study-wide: The question of HLA type influencing TCRB rearrangement was one that remained unresolved here. More deletions and fewer insertions at VDJ junctions were seen in type 1 diabetes patients.

The sequence was obtained from a woman aged 18 to 35 in good health. Source material: naive CD4+ T cells from blood.

For the CDR3, the DNA is TGTGCCAGCAGCTTGCGGGAGAGGACTGAAGCTTTCTTT. It codes for CASSLRERTEAFF. The chain employs TRBV5-4 and TRBJ1-1; D remains unclear. Trimming took 1 base from V and 5 from J, leaving 9 bases between them. This CDR3 is built from 13 residues. Germline CDR1 is SGHNT and CDR2 is YYREEE (reference sequence).